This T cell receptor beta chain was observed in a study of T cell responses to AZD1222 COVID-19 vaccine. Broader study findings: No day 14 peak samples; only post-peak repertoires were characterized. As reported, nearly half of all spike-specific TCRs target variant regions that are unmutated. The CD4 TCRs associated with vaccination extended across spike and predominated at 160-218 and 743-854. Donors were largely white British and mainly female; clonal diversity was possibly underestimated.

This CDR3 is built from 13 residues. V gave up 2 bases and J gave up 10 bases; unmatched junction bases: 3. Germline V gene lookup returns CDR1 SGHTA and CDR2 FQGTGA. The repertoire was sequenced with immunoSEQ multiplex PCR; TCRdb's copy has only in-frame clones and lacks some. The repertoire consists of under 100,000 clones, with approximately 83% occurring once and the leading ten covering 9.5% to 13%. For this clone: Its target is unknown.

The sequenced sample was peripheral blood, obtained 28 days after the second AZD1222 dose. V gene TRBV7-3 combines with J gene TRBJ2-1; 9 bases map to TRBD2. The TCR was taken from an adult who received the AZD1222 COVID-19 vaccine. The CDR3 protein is CASSLGLAGEQFF. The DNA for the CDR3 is TGTGCCAGCAGCTTAGGGCTAGCGGGGGAGCAGTTCTTC.